The 24 T cell receptor beta chains below were found in one sample sequenced in a study of T cell responses to AZD1222 COVID-19 vaccine (dated by TCRdb to the early 2020s). The library was prepared using the immunoSEQ multiplex PCR assay. TCRdb carries this immuneACCESS record with in-frame sequences only. Its versions omit some clonotypes, under half of them owing to an unresolved V gene in the studies checked, with the rest unexplained. The sample table contains 95,000 to 150,000 clones; only one count was recorded for more than 75% of them. The top ten hold approximately 7.6% of the sample. The time point label here, explained by the study, means: baseline before first vaccination. The sample consisted of peripheral blood, taken on day 0 of AZD1222 vaccination. The receptors originated from an adult in good health.

This chain uses TRBV21-1 with TRBJ1-4. TRBV21-1 is annotated as a pseudogene. The CDR3 length is 16 residues. The CDR3 sequence: CASSKSTPNGREKLFF. The DNA for the CDR3 is TGTGCCAGCAGCAAATCAACACCCAACGGGAGGGAAAAACTGTTTTTT.

The chain has TRBV11-1 and TRBJ2-6; D perhaps matches TRBD1 (6 bases). Deletions cut 2 bases from V and 4 bases from J, with 12 bases between. Germline CDR1 is SGHAT and CDR2 is FQDESV (reference sequence). CDR3 length equals 16 residues. DNA of the CDR3: TGTGCCAGCAGCTTAACAGGGCAGGTCGGGGCCAACGTCCTGACTTTC. Translation gives CASSLTGQVGANVLTF.

The rearrangement uses TRBV3-1 (or the pseudogene TRBV3-2) and TRBJ2-1, with D perhaps TRBD2 (6 bases). Trimming took off 1 base at V and 9 bases at J, with 13 bases between the two ends. The length of the CDR3 is 14 residues. From germline, CDR1 is LGHDT and CDR2 YNNKEL (reference sequence). The CDR3 spells CASSQAGLAVEQFF. In nucleotides, the CDR3 is TGTGCCAGCAGCCAAGCTGGGTTAGCGGTTGAGCAGTTCTTC.

The chain links TRBV5-8 to TRBJ1-3; D is unclear. Germline CDR1 SGHTS, CDR2 YDEGEE. The CDR3 extends over 14 amino acids. With 4 bases removed from V and 0 bases from J, the gap between germline ends came to 8 bases. CDR3 DNA: TGTGCCAGCAGCCTCTCGGGCTCTGGAAACACCATATATTTT. It yields the protein CASSLSGSGNTIYF.

This chain links TRBV6-5 with TRBJ1-5; no definite D call. There are 15 residues in the CDR3. CDR1 and CDR2 from the germline V gene are MNHEY and SVGAGI. V was trimmed by 0 bases and J by 5 bases, leaving 11 bases between them. The CDR3 here is CASSYSAVPDQPQHF. In DNA, the CDR3 is TGTGCCAGCAGTTACTCGGCTGTCCCCGATCAGCCCCAGCATTTT.

The CDR3: CASSEGRDTIYF. CDR3 DNA sequence: TGTGCCAGCAGCGAAGGACGGGACACCATATATTTT. This chain uses TRBV7-2 with TRBJ1-3; D is undetermined. The V end was cut by 5 bases, the J end by 8 bases, with 10 bases between. The germline V gene encodes CDR1 SGHTA and CDR2 FQGNSA. CDR3 length: 12 amino acids.

The genes are TRBV9 and TRBJ1-2; 10 nucleotides align to TRBD1. J lost 5 bases, V lost 0 bases, and 4 bases had no gene match. From germline, CDR1 is SGDLS and CDR2 YYNGEE. This CDR3 has 15 amino acids. The CDR3, as DNA: TGTGCCAGCAGCGTAGAGGACAGGGGGAGATATGGCTACACCTTC. It codes for CASSVEDRGRYGYTF. The variable domain in full, completed from reference TRBV9 and TRBJ1-2, reads DSGVTQTPKHLITATGQRVTLRCSPRSGDLSVYWYQQSLDQGLQFLIQYYNGEERAKGNILERFSAQQFPDLHSELNLSSLELGDSALYFCASSVEDRGRYGYTFGSGTRLTVV.

The table lists this clone with a few counts. This chain connects TRBV24-1 to TRBJ1-3; D is unresolved. V gave up 5 bases and J gave up 0 bases, with 16 bases separating them. Germline CDR1 is KGHDR and CDR2 is SFDVKD. The CDR3 is 17 residues long. CDR3: CATSASSGLSSGNTIYF. The CDR3, as DNA: TGTGCCACCAGTGCTTCAAGCGGGCTGTCCTCTGGAAACACCATATATTTT.

The chain combines TRBV11-3 with TRBJ2-7; D gene uncertain. Germline assignment: CDR1 SGHNT and CDR2 YENEEA. The CDR3 is made up of 12 amino acids. Trimming removed 6 bases at V and 12 bases at J, with 18 bases between. The CDR3, as DNA: TGTGCCAGCAGTCCGTTAGGGTTGGGCCTGTACTTC. Encoded protein: CASSPLGLGLYF.

The chain employs TRBV7-9 and TRBJ1-1, with unresolved D. V was cut by 1 base and J by 4 bases, with 16 bases left in between. The germline gives CDR1 SEHNR, CDR2 FQNEAQ (reference sequence). The CDR3 is 16 residues long. The CDR3 DNA sequence: TGTGCCAGCAGCTTAGATTGGGGAAGCGGGGTCACTGAAGCTTTCTTT. Translation: CASSLDWGSGVTEAFF.

The gene calls are TRBV12-3 or TRBV12-4 and TRBJ2-7, with D uncertain. Trimming removed 5 bases at V and 1 base at J, with 6 bases between. The CDR3 has 12 residues. The CDR3 coding sequence is TGTGCCAGCAGTCGGGCTTCCTACGAGCAGTACTTC. Translating gives CASSRASYEQYF.

The rearrangement links TRBV7-9 to TRBJ1-1; possible D gene TRBD1, 5 bases. Germline CDR1 reads SEHNR; CDR2 reads FQNEAQ (reference sequence). The CDR3 extends over 17 amino acids. The V end lost 2 bases, the J end lost 3 bases, and 19 bases lay between the germline ends. CDR3 sequence (DNA): TGTGCCAGCAGCTTAACGACAGCCGAGACTACGGACACTGAAGCTTTCTTT. Protein sequence: CASSLTTAETTDTEAFF. The full variable domain, with the rest looked up from reference TRBV7-9 and TRBJ1-1, is DTGVSQNPRHKITKRGQNVTFRCDPISEHNRLYWYRQTLGQGPEFLTYFQNEAQLEKSRLLSDRFSAERPKGSFSTLEIQRTEQGDSAMYLCASSLTTAETTDTEAFFGQGTRLTVV.

The sample holds a few counts of this clone. This chain uses TRBV3-1 (or the pseudogene TRBV3-2) with TRBJ1-1; 7 nucleotides align to TRBD1. The CDR3 has 14 residues. CDR1 is LGHDT, CDR2 YNNKEL, per germline (reference sequence). J gave up 5 bases and V 4 bases, and 7 bases lay outside the gene matches. The CDR3: CASSLRQGGTEAFF. In nucleotides, the CDR3 is TGTGCCAGCAGCCTACGACAGGGCGGAACTGAAGCTTTCTTT.

This clone was picked up one time. V gene TRBV10-3 combines with J gene TRBJ2-3; D is perhaps TRBD1 (6 bases). This CDR3 comprises 13 residues. Trimming removed 9 bases at V and 4 bases at J, with 14 bases between. Germline-derived CDR1 and CDR2 are ENHRY and SYGVKD. This CDR3 is CAMRAGAADTQYF. CDR3 nucleotide sequence: TGTGCCATGCGTGCAGGGGCCGCAGATACGCAGTATTTT.

This clone has more than one count but fewer than ten. The chain joins TRBV2 to TRBJ2-3; perhaps TRBD1 as D (7 bases). V lost 8 bases and J lost 4, with 25 bases in between. Germline V lookup: CDR1 SNHLY, CDR2 FYNNEI. CDR3 length equals 17 residues. CDR3 region: CASAGQGQPWGADTQYF. CDR3 nucleotides: TGTGCCAGCGCGGGGCAGGGACAGCCTTGGGGAGCAGATACGCAGTATTTT.

V and J are TRBV12-3 or TRBV12-4 and TRBJ2-7, with D perhaps given as TRBD1 or TRBD2 (6 bases each). Trimming stripped 6 bases from V and 6 bases from J, with 15 bases between. This CDR3 has 13 amino acids. The CDR3 spells CASRGTRGGEQYF. The DNA of the CDR3 is TGTGCCAGCAGGGGGACAAGGGGAGGCGAGCAGTACTTC.

The chain employs TRBV2 and TRBJ1-5; 9 bases are a match to TRBD1. Trimming took 6 bases from V and 0 from J; bases not matched to a gene: 3. The CDR3 loop spans 15 amino acids. Germline loops: CDR1 SNHLY, CDR2 FYNNEI. DNA of the CDR3: TGTGCCAGCAGGGACAGGGGAGATAGCAATCAGCCCCAGCATTTT. Protein: CASRDRGDSNQPQHF.

The chain has TRBV7-3 and TRBJ2-1; TRBD2 aligns across 10 bases. CDR3 size: 17 residues. Germline V CDR1 and CDR2: SGHTA, FQGTGA. Trimming cost V 0 bases and J 6 bases; bases outside gene matches: 8. The CDR3 DNA sequence: TGTGCCAGCAGCTTAACTGCCAGCGGGAGGGCCCGCAATGAGCAGTTCTTC. Protein: CASSLTASGRARNEQFF.

This chain uses TRBV6-5 with TRBJ1-5, with D possibly being TRBD1 (6 bases). Looked up from germline, CDR1 is MNHEY and CDR2 is SVGAGI. With 6 bases removed from V and 5 bases from J, the gap between germline ends came to 14 bases. The CDR3 is 14 residues long. In DNA, the CDR3 is TGTGCCAGCAGCACAGGGCCAGGGGATCAGCCCCAGCATTTT. This encodes CASSTGPGDQPQHF.

This clone was found a few times. The chain has TRBV29-1 and TRBJ2-7, with D unresolved. The V gene's germline CDR1 is SQVTM and CDR2 ANQGSEA. The CDR3 consists of 12 residues. Trimming shortened V by 4 bases and J by 0 bases, and 7 bases separated the two germline ends. The CDR3 DNA reads TGCAGCGTTGGAGCGAACTCCTACGAGCAGTACTTC. This codes for CSVGANSYEQYF.

The chain is built from TRBV6-5 and TRBJ1-5; D ambiguous. The CDR3 totals 14 residues. Looked up from germline, CDR1 is MNHEY and CDR2 is SVGAGI. V lost 6 bases and J lost 0, with 9 bases in between. CDR3 region: CASSNRYSNQPQHF. DNA for the CDR3: TGTGCCAGCAGCAACAGATATAGCAATCAGCCCCAGCATTTT.

The chain uses TRBV18 and TRBJ2-7; D might be TRBD2 (5 bases). V was shortened by 0 bases and J by 0 bases, with 15 bases between the two germline ends. Germline values: CDR1 KGHSH, CDR2 LQKENI. The CDR3 consists of 17 residues. CDR3 loop: CASSPPDWEPDSYEQYF. CDR3 coding DNA: TGTGCCAGCTCACCACCGGATTGGGAGCCCGACTCCTACGAGCAGTACTTC.

The V call is TRBV19, the J call TRBJ2-7; D tentatively fits TRBD1 or TRBD2 (5 bases each). The germline gives CDR1 LNHDA, CDR2 SQIVND (reference sequence). V lost 7 bases and J 4 bases, leaving 20 bases between the germline ends. CDR3 length equals 15 residues. The CDR3 spells CASTRGEGEVYEQYF. In DNA form, the CDR3 reads TGTGCCAGTACTCGGGGCGAGGGAGAGGTTTACGAGCAGTACTTC.

The rearrangement joins TRBV5-4 to TRBJ2-7, with 9 bases aligning to TRBD2. The CDR3 loop spans 13 amino acids. Looked up from germline, CDR1 is SGHNT and CDR2 is YYREEE (reference sequence). The ends lost 10 bases at V and 0 bases at J; junction bases unmatched: 5. The CDR3 spells CAFQRGASYEQYF. CDR3 coding DNA: TGTGCCTTCCAGCGGGGGGCCTCCTACGAGCAGTACTTC.